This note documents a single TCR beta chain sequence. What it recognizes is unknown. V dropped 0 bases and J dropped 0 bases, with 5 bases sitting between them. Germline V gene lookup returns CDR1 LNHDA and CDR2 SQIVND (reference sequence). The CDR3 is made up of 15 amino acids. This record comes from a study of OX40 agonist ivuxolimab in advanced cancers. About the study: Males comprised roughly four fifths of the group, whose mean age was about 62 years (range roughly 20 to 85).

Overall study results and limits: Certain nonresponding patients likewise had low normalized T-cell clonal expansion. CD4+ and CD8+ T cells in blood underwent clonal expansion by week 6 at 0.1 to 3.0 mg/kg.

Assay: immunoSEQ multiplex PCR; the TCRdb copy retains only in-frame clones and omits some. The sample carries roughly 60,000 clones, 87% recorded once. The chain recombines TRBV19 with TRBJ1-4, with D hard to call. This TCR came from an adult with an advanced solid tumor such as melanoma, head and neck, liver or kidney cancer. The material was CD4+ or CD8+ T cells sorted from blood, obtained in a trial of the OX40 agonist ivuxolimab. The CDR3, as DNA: TGTGCCAGTAGTATAGAGGGCTCAACTAATGAAAAACTGTTTTTT. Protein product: CASSIEGSTNEKLFF.